This TCR beta chain originates from a study of CD8+ T cells in alopecia areata. RNA extraction and reverse transcription yielded cDNA as sequencing template. Libraries were prepared by immunoSEQ multiplex PCR; TCRdb keeps only in-frame clonotypes and omits some of them. Found here are roughly 100,000 clones, about 60% of them singletons; the top ten hold around 8.8%. Sorted out of PBMCs were CD4+ T cells and CD8+ T cells. Per the germline V gene, CDR1 is SGHRS and CDR2 is YFSETQ. Trimming shortened V by 5 bases and J by 5 bases, and 17 bases separated the two germline ends. The CDR3 runs 14 residues. V gene TRBV5-1 combines with J gene TRBJ2-7; D may be TRBD1 (6 bases). The specimen sequenced was CD4+ T cells sorted from blood. This TCR came from a human donor in good health. As DNA, the CDR3 is TGCGCCAGCAGTACAGAAGGGGCAGGGGACGAGCAGTACTTC. It is translated as CASSTEGAGDEQYF.